Included here is one TCR beta chain sequence, with context. Its target is unknown. These data come from a study of T cell responses to AZD1222 COVID-19 vaccine. Study outcomes and limitations: Every sample of the repertoires postdated the peak T cell response.

Sequenced by immunoSEQ multiplex PCR; TCRdb stores in-frame clones only, minus some. This table has over 85,000 clones, approximately 90% appearing once. Second-dose timings of about 4 or about 12 weeks were pooled. The clonotype was recovered from an adult who received the AZD1222 COVID-19 vaccine. The sample consisted of peripheral blood, taken 28 days after the second AZD1222 dose.

The chain's CDR3 is CATSRDTGFGNTIYF. The CDR3 DNA reads as TGTGCCACCAGCAGAGATACAGGGTTTGGAAACACCATATATTTT. The chain carries TRBV15 and TRBJ1-3; TRBD1 might be the D (6 bases). The CDR3 is 15 amino acids. The V and J ends lost 0 bases and 3 bases respectively, with 9 bases between them. Germline V CDR1 and CDR2: LNHNV, YYDKDF (reference sequence).